This TCR beta chain was identified in a study of blood T cell repertoires in COVID-19. There are many counts of this clone. Deletions cut 6 bases from V and 5 bases from J, with 7 bases between. This CDR3 contains 11 residues. The germline CDR1 and CDR2 sequences are MNHEY and SMNVEV (reference sequence). Here immunoSEQ multiplex PCR was the method, and the copy in TCRdb shows in-frame clones only, minus some. The sample lists about 160,000 clones, approximately 82% occurring once. The receptor comes from a woman aged 45-59 years who had recovered from COVID-19. The V gene is TRBV27, the J gene TRBJ1-2, with D unclear. Material for sequencing was PBMCs or T cells enriched from blood (not recorded which). The CDR3 loop is CASSRGYGYTF. In DNA, the CDR3 is TGTGCCAGCAGCAGAGGTTATGGCTACACCTTC.